This TCR beta chain is drawn from a study of blood T cell repertoires in COVID-19 (dated by TCRdb to 2019 to 2021). Context from the whole study: The collaborator samples originated in the United States, Italy and Spain and spanned the acute and convalescent phases of COVID-19. Sample metadata almost always included a de-identified subject ID, COVID-19 status, age in years and sex. Where available, HLA class I and class II types were taken from metadata supplied by the sample provider and were not determined by assay-based typing. A freely available public database, intended as a resource for researchers studying the immune response to SARS-CoV-2, is where the repertoires were released. The prospective study material was composed of cDNA or gDNA derived from T cells, B-cell-depleted T cells, or PBMCs. The samples were drawn from the first 160 participants of the ongoing ImmuneRACE study and from more than 1,000 subjects provided by 6 global collaborators. Subjects who had been exposed to COVID-19, were actively infected with it, or had recovered from it provided the deeply sampled blood TCRbeta repertoires that made up the dataset.

Of note for this clone: The antigen it binds to is not known. At one end the junction does not follow the germline gene, possibly because of a read error.

The immunoSEQ Assay, a bias-controlled multiplex PCR, was used to amplify TCRbeta CDR3 regions from genomic DNA. The published analysis was carried out like this. Within the assay, amplification of reference gene primers was used to estimate how many nucleated cells each sample contained. To quantify the absolute abundance of each unique TCRbeta CDR3 rearrangement, sequence reads were collapsed and filtered. For each sample, productive Simpson clonality was calculated by taking the square root of Simpson's diversity index across productive rearrangements. Sourced from immuneACCESS, this table was stored by TCRdb with only in-frame sequences that have V and J called. A share of the clones is absent; for the studies checked, an unresolved V gene accounts for under half, and the remainder has no known explanation. V, J and clone size are those of that table, while D and trimming were read from the DNA. Within this sample are roughly 380,000 clones, with roughly 87% of them counted one time only. The ten largest clones take up about 2.7% of the sample.

Participants in the prospective study were aged roughly 18 to 100 years, lived in 24 United States geographic areas, and enrolled through a virtual design. To assign participants to cohorts, the prospective study relied on clinical history that participants themselves reported in a screening survey and a study questionnaire. Recovered participants in ImmuneRACE Cohort 3 were defined as having two consecutive negative NP/OP PCR tests, clearance from a healthcare professional, or resolution of symptoms. Each participant in the prospective study had whole blood, serum and a nasopharyngeal or oropharyngeal swab collected by mobile phlebotomists. Participants in the prospective study had the option to provide additional blood draws and questionnaires over a 2-month period. Before DNA extraction, prospective study blood samples were shipped either frozen or at room temperature. The germline V gene (reference sequence) gives CDR1 as SSHAT and CDR2 as FNYEAQ. Taken from cysteine to phenylalanine, the CDR3 has 15 residues. Of all the DNA, just the CDR3 is kept, 45 bases in frame from base 1.

Broad study findings and their caveats: The quantity of clinical and demographic metadata differed by source and by participant and was supplied without curation.

The receptor was isolated from a woman aged 25 to 39 who had recovered from COVID-19. This receptor chain uses TRBV7-7 and TRBJ2-5; TRBD2 matches 12 bases in the middle. Sequenced: PBMCs or T cells enriched from blood (not recorded which). The DNA sequence reads TGTGCTAGCAGTCAGACTAGCGGGGGATCAGAGACCCAGTACTTC. It codes for CASSQTSGGSETQYF.